This entry is about one T cell receptor beta chain. Researchers barred patients who had uncontrolled infection, other autoimmune disease, pregnancy or lactation. V was trimmed by 11 bases and J by 9 bases, leaving 10 bases between them. The CDR3 spans 9 residues. CDR1 is SEHNR and CDR2 is FQNEAQ in the germline V gene (reference sequence). This sample was included in a study of T cells in Graves' hyperthyroidism and ophthalmopathy. TCR beta CDR3 regions were amplified from RNA. The HTBI primer set was used in a first-round RT-PCR of the TCR CDR3. One entry per CDR3 protein, called by TCRdb with MiXCR from the multiplex PCR reads. Seen here are approximately 150,000 distinct CDR3 sequences, about 9.4% observed once, and the top ten hold approximately 20%.

The origin of this receptor is a woman younger than 35 with Graves' hyperthyroidism that later progressed to Graves' ophthalmopathy. V and J are TRBV7-9 and TRBJ1-1; D is unclear. The sequencing input was blood. The CDR3 spells CAPFPKAFF. In DNA form, the CDR3 reads TGTGCCCCCTTCCCCAAAGCTTTCTTT.